This T cell receptor (beta chain) originates from a study of T cell responses to AZD1222 COVID-19 vaccine. Study in general: Second-dose timings of about 4 or about 12 weeks were pooled.

Sequenced by immunoSEQ multiplex PCR; TCRdb stores in-frame clones only, minus some. The sample comprises more than 140,000 clones, approximately 90% of which are singletons, and approximately 5% rests with the top ten. The CDR3 has 18 residues. The V gene's germline CDR1 is SGHTA and CDR2 FQGTGA. The V gene end was trimmed by 5 bases and the J gene end by 10 bases; junction bases not matched to a gene: 23. V usage is TRBV7-3 and J usage is TRBJ2-1, with 7 bases lining up with TRBD2. Sequenced here: peripheral blood, sampled on day 0 of AZD1222 vaccination. The source is an adult in good health. The CDR3 reads CASSLGLPATFSGGEQFF. The CDR3 DNA reads as TGTGCCAGCAGCCTGGGCCTCCCGGCCACCTTCTCCGGGGGGGAGCAGTTCTTC.